This T cell receptor beta chain was identified during a study of CD4 T cells in relation to SARS-CoV-2 and coronaviruses. Across the study: ViraFEST: roughly ten-day antigen culture of PBMCs, then TCR beta CDR3 sequencing.

CDR1 and CDR2 (germline): KGHDR, SFDVKD. The CDR3 sequence is 13 residues long. Trimming took 2 bases from V and 8 from J, leaving 9 bases between them. This table comes from immunoSEQ multiplex PCR, and its TCRdb copy is limited to in-frame clones, with some not included. The sample has 9,500 to 12,000 clones, around 80% seen once; the top ten hold approximately 15%. CD4+ T cells from unexposed donors were obtained before the COVID-19 pandemic (2011-2018). CD4+ T cells were isolated from the cells after 10 days of culture. Cells permitting, SARS-CoV-2 S/N and four cold-coronavirus spikes were tested on unexposed-donor CD4+ T cells. Cultures received half-medium IL-2 refreshes on days 3 and 7. As to this clone: Antigen specificity is unknown.

The rearrangement joins TRBV24-1 to TRBJ2-1, with D possibly matching TRBD1 (5 bases). This sequence originates from a human donor in good health. The sample was CD4+ T cells from PBMCs, cultured in vitro. The DNA of the CDR3 is TGTGCCACCAGTGATTCACAGGTTGATGAGCAGTTCTTC. Residues: CATSDSQVDEQFF.